Each of the 13 T cell receptor beta chains below was sequenced from the same sample in a study of beta chain features in type 1 diabetes. The entirety of the isolated RNA underwent reverse transcription, so expressed TCRB transcripts were sequenced. Sequencing used immunoSEQ multiplex PCR; TCRdb keeps in-frame clones, though not all of them. The data hold under 450,000 clones, with around 15% observed a single time. Sequences were obtained from naive CD4+ T cells from blood. The receptors derive from a woman aged 18-29 years in good health.

The V and J genes are TRBV7-9 and TRBJ1-1, with D unclear. The CDR3 consists of 14 residues. Germline lookup yields CDR1 SEHNR and CDR2 FQNEAQ (reference sequence). V was clipped by 3 bases and J by 4 bases, with 12 bases between them. In nucleotides, the CDR3 is TGTGCCAGCAGCTTTGAATCCGGCGGCACTGAAGCTTTCTTT. Translation gives CASSFESGGTEAFF.

This clone was observed a handful of times. The gene calls are TRBV19 and TRBJ2-1; perhaps TRBD2 as D (6 bases). From germline, CDR1 is LNHDA and CDR2 SQIVND (reference sequence). CDR3 length equals 15 residues. Trimming removed 8 bases at V and 8 bases at J, with 22 bases between. The CDR3 is CASRQAGVSGDEQFF. The CDR3 nucleotides read TGTGCCAGTCGTCAGGCCGGGGTTTCGGGGGATGAGCAGTTCTTC.

This chain joins TRBV18 and TRBJ2-5; 9 nucleotides agree with TRBD2. CDR1 is KGHSH and CDR2 is LQKENI in the germline V gene. V shed 5 bases, J shed 5 bases, and the junction held 9 bases outside the gene matches. This CDR3 is 15 amino acids long. The DNA of the CDR3 is TGTGCCAGCTCAACGACTAGCGGAGGAGGGGAGACCCAGTACTTC. Protein sequence: CASSTTSGGGETQYF.

The genes are TRBV29-1 and TRBJ2-1; D is perhaps TRBD2 (6 bases). V dropped 4 bases and J dropped 7 bases, with 17 bases sitting between them. From germline, CDR1 is SQVTM and CDR2 ANQGSEA. This CDR3 has 14 amino acids. CDR3 nucleotides: TGCAGCGTTGTTGGAGGGTCAGGTTATAATGAGCAGTTCTTC. Translation gives CSVVGGSGYNEQFF.

The chain couples TRBV7-2 to TRBJ2-1; D may be TRBD1 (5 bases). Germline CDR1 is SGHTA and CDR2 is FQGNSA. V was clipped by 0 bases and J by 8 bases, with 11 bases between them. The CDR3 extends over 14 amino acids. This chain's CDR3 is CASSLASGKDEQFF. The DNA for the CDR3 is TGTGCCAGCAGCTTAGCGTCAGGGAAAGATGAGCAGTTCTTC. Full variable domain (remainder filled in from reference TRBV7-2 and TRBJ2-1): GAGVSQSPSNKVTEKGKDVELRCDPISGHTALYWYRQSLGQGLEFLIYFQGNSAPDKSGLPSDRFSAERTGGSVSTLTIQRTQQEDSAVYLCASSLASGKDEQFFGPGTRLTVL.

This clone turned up a few times. The chain couples TRBV30 to TRBJ2-1, with D perhaps TRBD2 (5 bases). V was clipped by 5 bases and J by 4 bases, with 18 bases between them. Germline loops: CDR1 GTSNPN, CDR2 SVGIG (reference sequence). The CDR3 spans 15 residues. Here the CDR3 DNA reads TGTGCCTGGTCCCCTCTAGCAGAGCCTTACAATGAGCAGTTCTTC. Encoded protein: CAWSPLAEPYNEQFF.

This clone was seen only a few times. The genes are TRBV2 and TRBJ2-7, with D hard to call. CDR1 and CDR2 from the germline V gene are SNHLY and FYNNEI. The CDR3 has 10 amino acids. V was pared by 7 bases and J by 4 bases, with 5 bases between. CDR3 in DNA: TGTGCCAGCACCCGGTACGAGCAGTACTTC. This gives the protein CASTRYEQYF.

The rearrangement uses TRBV30 and TRBJ1-5; 10 positions agree with TRBD1. Germline V gives CDR1 GTSNPN, CDR2 SVGIG (reference sequence). The CDR3 covers 14 residues. The ends lost 1 base at V and 5 bases at J; junction bases unmatched: 2. This CDR3 reads CAWSAGTGDQPQHF. For the CDR3, the DNA is TGTGCCTGGAGTGCCGGGACAGGGGATCAGCCCCAGCATTTT.

This clone was counted a few times. The sample holds other DNA sequences that translate to the same CDR3. V usage is TRBV18 and J usage is TRBJ1-1; D not resolved. V was cut by 1 base and J by 8 bases, with 5 bases left in between. From germline, CDR1 is KGHSH and CDR2 LQKENI. The CDR3 is made up of 11 amino acids. CDR3 loop: CASSPQAEAFF. The DNA for the CDR3 is TGTGCCAGCTCACCACAAGCAGAAGCTTTCTTT.

The V gene is TRBV2, the J gene TRBJ2-7; maybe TRBD1 (5 bases). This CDR3 has 13 residues. The germline V and J ends were trimmed by 0 bases and 7 bases, with 10 bases remaining between them. Looked up from germline, CDR1 is SNHLY and CDR2 is FYNNEI. The CDR3 spells CASSEAGVREQYF. The CDR3, as DNA: TGTGCCAGCAGTGAAGCAGGGGTAAGGGAGCAGTACTTC. The full variable domain, rest sourced from reference TRBV2 and TRBJ2-7, is EPEVTQTPSHQVTQMGQEVILRCVPISNHLYFYWYRQILGQKVEFLVSFYNNEISEKSEIFDDQFSVERPDGSNFTLKIRSTKLEDSAMYFCASSEAGVREQYFGPGTRLTVT.

The chain carries TRBV5-5 and TRBJ2-1; weak D call: TRBD2 (5 bases). Trimming shortened V by 3 bases and J by 5 bases, and 12 bases separated the two germline ends. Per the germline V gene, CDR1 is SGHKS and CDR2 is YYEKEE (reference sequence). There are 14 residues in the CDR3. The CDR3 nucleotides read TGTGCCAGCAGCTCGGGATGGACCAACAATGAGCAGTTCTTC. Translating it yields CASSSGWTNNEQFF. Looking up the rest from reference TRBV5-5 and TRBJ2-1 gives the full variable domain: DAGVTQSPTHLIKTRGQQVTLRCSPISGHKSVSWYQQVLGQGPQFIFQYYEKEERGRGNFPDRFSARQFPNYSSELNVNALLLGDSALYLCASSSGWTNNEQFFGPGTRLTVL.

The V call is TRBV5-1, the J call TRBJ1-2; 12 nucleotides agree with TRBD1. Germline loops: CDR1 SGHRS, CDR2 YFSETQ. The CDR3 is 14 amino acids. J lost 8 bases, V lost 3 bases, and 5 bases had no gene match. Here the CDR3 reads CASSWGQGAEGYTF. In DNA form, the CDR3 reads TGCGCCAGCAGCTGGGGACAGGGGGCTGAAGGCTACACCTTC.

This chain connects TRBV30 to TRBJ2-7; TRBD1 matches 11 bases. Germline CDR1 reads GTSNPN; CDR2 reads SVGIG (reference sequence). V lost 2 bases, J lost 6 bases, and 3 bases stayed unmatched. The CDR3 runs to 13 residues. Written as DNA, the CDR3 is TGTGCCTGGAGTTGGGACAGGGGGTTCGAGCAGTACTTC. Protein sequence: CAWSWDRGFEQYF.